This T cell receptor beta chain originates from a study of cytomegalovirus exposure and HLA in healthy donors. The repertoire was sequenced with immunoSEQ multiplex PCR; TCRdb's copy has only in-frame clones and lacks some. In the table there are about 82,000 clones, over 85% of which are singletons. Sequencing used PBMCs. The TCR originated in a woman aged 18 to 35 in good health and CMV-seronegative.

The CDR3 region is CASSLTGRYQPQHF. In DNA form, the CDR3 reads TGTGCCAGCAGCCTGACAGGGAGGTATCAGCCCCAGCATTTT. The chain couples TRBV5-6 to TRBJ1-5; 7 bases are shared with TRBD1. This CDR3 is 14 amino acids long. The ends lost 4 bases at V and 5 bases at J; junction bases unmatched: 6. Looked up from germline, CDR1 is SGHDT and CDR2 is YYEEEE.